What follows are 27 T cell receptor beta chains derived from one specimen sequenced in a study of blood T cells in healthy people across ages. A sample-barcoded 5' primer and a J-beta primer mix were used in a second PCR of roughly 7 to 12 cycles. TCRdb itself ran the 5' RACE reads through MiXCR, one entry per CDR3 protein. The sample carries about 600,000 distinct CDR3 sequences, 45% to 55% recorded once. Sequencing used blood. These receptors all stem from a man older than 75 in good health.

There are many counts of this clonotype. The V call is TRBV6-5, the J call TRBJ2-2; 10 bases are shared with TRBD1. This CDR3 is 15 amino acids long. Trimming cost V 6 bases and J 6 bases; bases outside gene matches: 7. Germline CDR1 and CDR2: MNHEY and SVGAGI. In DNA form, the CDR3 reads TGTGCCAGCAGGCGAGGACAGGGGGTCTCCGGGGAGCTGTTTTTT. Its translation is CASRRGQGVSGELFF.

This clonotype has at least ten counts. V and J are TRBV6-6 and TRBJ1-4, with a weak D call TRBD1 (5 bases). Trimming took 0 bases from V and 7 from J, leaving 12 bases between them. The CDR3 runs 15 residues. Per the germline V gene, CDR1 is MNHNY and CDR2 is SVGAGI (reference sequence). The CDR3 sequence: CASSYSNPGTEKLFF. CDR3 bases: TGTGCCAGCAGTTACTCGAATCCGGGGACTGAAAAACTGTTTTTT.

This clonotype was seen only a few times. The CDR3 here is CASSLQGDFTTDTQYF. CDR3 DNA sequence: TGCGCCAGCAGCTTGCAAGGGGACTTCACCACAGATACGCAGTATTTT. The chain uses TRBV5-1 and TRBJ2-3, with D tentatively TRBD2 (6 bases). Deletions cut 1 base from V and 2 bases from J, with 14 bases between. CDR3 length: 16 residues. Germline V gene sequence: CDR1 SGHRS, CDR2 YFSETQ.

This rearrangement joins TRBV25-1 to TRBJ2-4; D tentatively reads TRBD1 or TRBD2 (5 bases each). CDR1 MGHDK and CDR2 SYGVNS come from the germline V gene. Trimming removed 3 bases from V and 14 bases from J, with 20 bases in between. The CDR3 is 14 amino acids. CDR3 residues: CASSDQGASSKEYF. The CDR3 nucleotides read TGTGCCAGCAGTGATCAGGGAGCATCGAGTAAGGAGTACTTC.

The chain employs TRBV21-1 and TRBJ2-7; TRBD1, as called in the table, went unchecked against the DNA. TRBV21-1 constitutes a pseudogene. The CDR3 runs to 17 residues. CDR3 in DNA: TGTGCCAGCAGCATACTTACCCGGGACAGATTCTCCTACGAGCAGTACTTC. Translating it yields CASSILTRDRFSYEQYF.

The chain links TRBV15 to TRBJ1-4; a weak D match, TRBD1 (5 bases). The CDR3 runs 16 residues. Trimming cost V 0 bases and J 0 bases, with 8 bases left between them. Per germline, CDR1 LNHNV and CDR2 YYDKDF (reference sequence). This CDR3 reads CATSRDGGATNEKLFF. The CDR3 nucleotides are TGTGCCACCAGCAGAGATGGGGGTGCAACTAATGAAAAACTGTTTTTT.

For this clonotype: Its ends do not fully match the called genes, so a read error is possible. The chain combines TRBV6-2 or TRBV6-3 with TRBJ2-7; 8 positions match TRBD1. The germline CDR1 and CDR2 sequences are MNHEY and SVGEGT. The length of the CDR3 is 17 residues. The DNA of the CDR3 is TGTGCCAGCAGTTACCGGGACAGGCGTAAGAGCTCCTACGAGCAGTACTTT. It codes for CASSYRDRRKSSYEQYF.

In this sample, this clonotype turned up a few times. The CDR3 bases are TGTGCCAGCAGTGAAGGGGGCAGGTTGCACTATGGCTACACCTTC. It yields the protein CASSEGGRLHYGYTF. V is TRBV25-1 and J is TRBJ1-2; D is perhaps TRBD1 (6 bases). CDR3 size: 15 residues. With 2 bases removed from V and 3 bases from J, the gap between germline ends came to 13 bases. Germline CDR1 MGHDK, CDR2 SYGVNS.

The chain uses TRBV2 and TRBJ1-5, with TRBD1 matching 7 bases. Germline-derived CDR1 and CDR2 are SNHLY and FYNNEI. The CDR3 has 14 amino acids. V shed 7 bases, J shed 9 bases, and the junction held 12 bases outside the gene matches. As DNA, the CDR3 is TGTGCCAGCACCGGACAGGCCCCTCCATCGCCCCAGCATTTT. Translated: CASTGQAPPSPQHF. Full variable domain (outside the CDR3, taken from reference TRBV2 and TRBJ1-5): EPEVTQTPSHQVTQMGQEVILRCVPISNHLYFYWYRQILGQKVEFLVSFYNNEISEKSEIFDDQFSVERPDGSNFTLKIRSTKLEDSAMYFCASTGQAPPSPQHFGDGTRLSIL.

This chain links TRBV7-2 with TRBJ2-7; perhaps TRBD2 as D (5 bases). This CDR3 contains 16 residues. Germline assignment: CDR1 SGHTA and CDR2 FQGNSA. V was clipped by 1 base and J by 6 bases, with 19 bases between them. The CDR3 is CASSLGARPAVGEQYF. Written as DNA, the CDR3 is TGTGCCAGCAGCTTAGGGGCTAGACCAGCGGTGGGCGAGCAGTACTTC.

The J gene is TRBJ2-2, the V gene TRBV5-1; D is unclear. Trimming removed 0 bases from V and 0 bases from J, with 9 bases in between. This CDR3 spans 16 amino acids. The germline V gene has CDR1 SGHRS and CDR2 YFSETQ. The CDR3 region has the DNA TGCGCCAGCAGCTTGGCCGGACGAACGAACACCGGGGAGCTGTTTTTT. It specifies CASSLAGRTNTGELFF.

J is TRBJ2-3 and V is TRBV7-6, with no clear D. Germline CDR1 SGHVS, CDR2 FNYEAQ. The CDR3 covers 14 residues. V lost 5 bases to trimming and J lost 4 bases, with 13 bases between them. CDR3 sequence reads: CASSPLIQADTQYF. For the CDR3, the DNA is TGTGCCAGCAGCCCTCTCATACAAGCAGATACGCAGTATTTT. Using reference TRBV7-6 and TRBJ2-3 for the parts outside the CDR3, the full variable domain is GAGVSQSPRYKVTKRGQDVALRCDPISGHVSLYWYRQALGQGPEFLTYFNYEAQQDKSGLPNDRFSAERPEGSISTLTIQRTEQRDSAMYRCASSPLIQADTQYFGPGTRLTVL.

The chain combines TRBV15 with TRBJ2-5; no clear D gene. CDR1 is LNHNV and CDR2 is YYDKDF in the germline V gene (reference sequence). Deletions cut 3 bases from V and 11 bases from J, with 13 bases between. There are 12 residues in the CDR3. The CDR3 coding sequence is TGTGCCACCAGCAGGGGATACAATGAGCAGTACTTC. As protein: CATSRGYNEQYF.

Here the CDR3 reads CSARELGGRENSPLHF. The CDR3 DNA follows: TGCAGTGCTAGAGAGCTAGGGGGAAGGGAGAATTCACCCCTCCACTTT. The rearrangement joins TRBV20-1 to TRBJ1-6; weak D call: TRBD1 (6 bases). CDR1 DFQATT and CDR2 SNEGSKA come from the germline V gene (reference sequence). V was cut by 0 bases and J by 7 bases, with 16 bases left in between. The length of the CDR3 is 16 residues.

The V gene is TRBV7-2, the J gene TRBJ2-7; perhaps D is TRBD1 or TRBD2 (5 bases each). The germline V and J ends were trimmed by 4 bases and 1 base, with 14 bases remaining between them. Germline-derived CDR1 and CDR2 are SGHTA and FQGNSA. There are 15 residues in the CDR3. CDR3 coding DNA: TGTGCCAGCAGCTCACTGGGACGGAATTCCTACGAGCAGTACTTC. It yields the protein CASSSLGRNSYEQYF.

The chain has TRBV15 and TRBJ2-1; 8 bases are shared with TRBD2. Germline V gene data show CDR1 as LNHNV and CDR2 as YYDKDF (reference sequence). V was clipped by 0 bases and J by 2 bases; unmatched bases: 6. This CDR3 is 17 amino acids long. CDR3 protein: CATSRDRRGATYNEQFF. CDR3 coding DNA: TGTGCCACCAGCAGAGATAGGCGGGGGGCAACCTACAATGAGCAGTTCTTC. Looking up the rest from reference TRBV15 and TRBJ2-1 gives the full variable domain: DAMVIQNPRYQVTQFGKPVTLSCSQTLNHNVMYWYQQKSSQAPKLLFHYYDKDFNNEADTPDNFQSRRPNTSFCFLDIRSPGLGDTAMYLCATSRDRRGATYNEQFFGPGTRLTVL.

This clonotype has just a few counts. The V call is TRBV7-9, the J call TRBJ1-2; perhaps TRBD1 as D (5 bases). The CDR3 extends over 13 amino acids. Trimming shortened V by 7 bases and J by 7 bases, and 16 bases separated the two germline ends. Germline assignment: CDR1 SEHNR and CDR2 FQNEAQ (reference sequence). In DNA, the CDR3 is TGTGCCAGCATCCTCAATGGGGGACTTGGCTACACCTTC. This encodes CASILNGGLGYTF.

This clonotype has at least ten counts. V and J are TRBV20-1 and TRBJ2-7, with 8 bases fitting TRBD2. Germline V gives CDR1 DFQATT, CDR2 SNEGSKA (reference sequence). The V and J ends lost 1 base and 2 bases, in that order; junction bases with no gene match: 1. The CDR3 totals 13 residues. Here the CDR3 reads CSARGSGAYEQYF. The DNA for the CDR3 is TGCAGTGCTAGAGGTAGCGGGGCCTACGAGCAGTACTTC.

As concerns this clonotype: A much larger clone differs by one base, so this may be a read error. The chain recombines TRBV10-3 with TRBJ2-7; D not resolved. The CDR3 totals 11 residues. The V and J ends lost 1 base and 3 bases respectively, with 1 base between them. CDR1 ENHRY and CDR2 SYGVKD come from the germline V gene. CDR3 coding DNA: TGTGCCATCAGTGAGTACTACGAGCAGTACTTC. Translation gives CAISEYYEQYF.

The rearrangement joins TRBV7-8 to TRBJ2-7; 7 nucleotides agree with TRBD2. The J segment lost 4 bases and the V segment lost 1 base, leaving 7 bases of the junction unmatched. The V gene's germline CDR1 is SGHVS and CDR2 FQNEAQ. This CDR3 contains 15 residues. The CDR3 DNA reads TGTGCCAGCAGCTTAGGAGCGGGGACCCGTTACGAGCAGTACTTC. Protein product: CASSLGAGTRYEQYF.

The V gene is TRBV29-1, the J gene TRBJ2-4; the D gene could be TRBD1 or TRBD2 (5 bases each). The J call is doubtful: the DNA matches TRBJ2-7 better. Germline assignment: CDR1 SQVTM and CDR2 ANQGSEA. This CDR3 has 13 amino acids. The CDR3 DNA sequence: TGCAGCGTCAGCGCGAGGGAACAGGACGAGCAGTACTTC. It translates to CSVSAREQDEQYF.

The chain carries TRBV29-1 and TRBJ2-1; tentatively, D is TRBD2 (5 bases). The CDR3 runs to 13 residues. V shed 1 base and J shed 8 bases, with 12 bases lying between them. In germline, CDR1 is SQVTM, CDR2 ANQGSEA. The CDR3 DNA reads as TGCAGCGTTGAAGGCGGGTCGAGGCATGAGCAGTTCTTC. Residues: CSVEGGSRHEQFF.

This clonotype was seen only a few times. The chain couples TRBV12-3 or TRBV12-4 to TRBJ2-7; D possibly uses TRBD1 or TRBD2 (6 bases each). V dropped 2 bases and J dropped 6 bases, with 14 bases sitting between them. This CDR3 region has 14 residues. The CDR3 DNA is TGTGCCAGCAGTTTATGGGGGGCTGATGGCGAGCAGTACTTC. It is translated as CASSLWGADGEQYF.

The chain uses TRBV7-9 and TRBJ2-7, with unresolved D. This CDR3 contains 13 residues. Per germline, CDR1 SEHNR and CDR2 FQNEAQ (reference sequence). V lost 4 bases to trimming and J lost 5 bases, with 12 bases between them. The CDR3 DNA follows: TGTGCCAGCAGCTCCGGTAAATCCCACGAGCAGTACTTC. This gives the protein CASSSGKSHEQYF. Using reference TRBV7-9 and TRBJ2-7 for the parts outside the CDR3, the full variable domain is DTGVSQNPRHKITKRGQNVTFRCDPISEHNRLYWYRQTLGQGPEFLTYFQNEAQLEKSRLLSDRFSAERPKGSFSTLEIQRTEQGDSAMYLCASSSGKSHEQYFGPGTRLTVT.

This clonotype was seen a few times. The rearrangement joins TRBV20-1 to TRBJ1-2, with TRBD1 as a possible D gene (5 bases). Germline values: CDR1 DFQATT, CDR2 SNEGSKA (reference sequence). Trimming left V 0 bases short and J 8 bases short, with 13 bases between. The CDR3 runs 13 residues. The CDR3 spells CSAREALDTGYTF. The CDR3 DNA sequence: TGCAGTGCTAGAGAAGCCCTGGACACGGGCTACACCTTC.

This clonotype has a handful of counts. The genes are TRBV6-2 or TRBV6-3 and TRBJ2-7; TRBD1 aligns across 7 bases. This CDR3 is 15 amino acids long. The J segment lost 2 bases and the V segment lost 6 bases, leaving 10 bases of the junction unmatched. Germline loops: CDR1 MNHEY, CDR2 SVGEGT. CDR3 bases: TGTGCCAGCAGGTCGACAGGGTCGGGTACCTACGAGCAGTACTTC. This sequence encodes CASRSTGSGTYEQYF.

This clonotype was recorded a few times. The chain carries TRBV4-2 and TRBJ1-5, with 9 nucleotides matching TRBD1. Trimming removed 4 bases from V and 2 bases from J; junction bases left unmatched: 3. From germline, CDR1 is LGHNA and CDR2 YNFKEQ. This CDR3 comprises 15 residues. This CDR3 reads CASSRTGEGNQPQHF. The CDR3 nucleotides read TGTGCCAGCAGCCGGACAGGGGAAGGCAATCAGCCCCAGCATTTT.